The 29 T cell receptor beta chains in this list originate from one sample, sequenced in a study of human CD8 memory T cell subsets. Libraries for TCR beta were constructed using UMI-labeled 5' RACE. Reanalyzing the 5' RACE reads, TCRdb keeps one entry per CDR3 protein, without DNA. Reported are some 7,500 distinct CDR3 sequences; the ten largest clones contain around a quarter. Sequencing was done on a sample of CD8+ T cells from PBMCs. These receptors were taken from a human donor in good health.

The CDR3 protein is CASSPRDKLNTEAFF. This sequence joins TRBV14 and TRBJ1-1; TCRdb selects TRBD1, and the lack of DNA leaves this call unchecked. Germline V gene sequence: CDR1 SGHDN, CDR2 FVKESK. CDR3 size: 15 residues.

This sequence joins TRBV12-3 or TRBV12-4 and TRBJ2-3; the D gene TCRdb calls, TRBD2, cannot be checked with no DNA. The length of the CDR3 is 16 residues. CDR3: CASLAGGLSSTDTQYF.

The J gene is TRBJ2-2, the V gene TRBV7-8; TCRdb's D call of TRBD1 is untestable without DNA. The length of the CDR3 is 15 residues. The germline gives CDR1 SGHVS, CDR2 FQNEAQ. The CDR3 spells CASSGQGAGTGELFF.

Its frequency marks this clonotype as medium-sized. V and J are TRBV28 and TRBJ2-5; TCRdb indicates TRBD1, and absent DNA this call remains unverified. Germline V gene lookup returns CDR1 MDHEN and CDR2 SYDVKM. There are 14 residues in the CDR3. This CDR3 reads CATFGQGESETQYF. Using reference TRBV28 and TRBJ2-5 for the parts outside the CDR3, the full variable domain is DVKVTQSSRYLVKRTGEKVFLECVQDMDHENMFWYRQDPGLGLRLIYFSYDVKMKEKGDIPEGYSVSREKKERFSLILESASTNQTSMYLCATFGQGESETQYFGPGTRLLVL.

The J gene is TRBJ1-1, the V gene TRBV9. Germline V CDR1 and CDR2: SGDLS, YYNGEE. The CDR3 is made up of 13 amino acids. Here the CDR3 reads CASSGRINTEAFF.

This clonotype is identified as medium-sized from frequency. CDR3: CASSYFTDTQYF. This chain joins TRBV6-2 or TRBV6-3 and TRBJ2-3. CDR3 size: 12 residues. Germline loops: CDR1 MNHEY, CDR2 SVGEGT.

The rearrangement uses TRBV5-1 and TRBJ2-1. From germline, CDR1 is SGHRS and CDR2 YFSETQ. This CDR3 comprises 16 residues. CDR3 sequence: CASSLVGGSAYNEQFF.

By frequency, this clonotype registers medium-sized (0.01 to 0.1%). The chain combines TRBV9 with TRBJ2-2; no DNA is available, so the TRBD1 call from TCRdb remains unchecked. CDR3 length: 17 amino acids. The germline gives CDR1 SGDLS, CDR2 YYNGEE. CDR3 protein: CASSEGQGARSTGELFF.

The V gene is TRBV12-3 or TRBV12-4, the J gene TRBJ2-4; checking the TCRdb D call of TRBD1 is not possible without DNA. CDR3 length: 14 amino acids. The CDR3 sequence is CASIRGDAKNIQYF.

The chain combines TRBV3-1 with TRBJ2-5. The CDR3 spans 11 residues. Per germline, CDR1 LGHDT and CDR2 YNNKEL (reference sequence). The CDR3 sequence is CASSRQETQYF.

The chain links TRBV15 to TRBJ2-2. The CDR3 consists of 14 residues. Germline CDR1 is LNHNV and CDR2 is YYDKDF (reference sequence). The CDR3 region is CATQDHTNTGELFF.

The V and J genes are TRBV3-1 and TRBJ2-1; without DNA, the TCRdb call of TRBD2 cannot be checked. Germline CDR1 reads LGHDT; CDR2 reads YNNKEL (reference sequence). The CDR3 length is 16 residues. The CDR3 reads CASSQPPGRAFDEQFF.

The gene calls are TRBV9 and TRBJ2-1; TCRdb's D call, TRBD2, is unchecked because there is no DNA. This CDR3 has 14 amino acids. The germline V gene has CDR1 SGDLS and CDR2 YYNGEE. The CDR3 protein is CASSVSAQDHEQFF.

The J gene is TRBJ1-5, the V gene TRBV5-5; lacking DNA, the TRBD1 call made by TCRdb goes unchecked. Germline values: CDR1 SGHKS, CDR2 YYEKEE (reference sequence). The length of the CDR3 is 16 residues. The CDR3 sequence: CASSLGAPGSNQPQHF.

The V call is TRBV15, the J call TRBJ1-2; TCRdb lists TRBD1, though no DNA is available to test this call. Per germline, CDR1 LNHNV and CDR2 YYDKDF (reference sequence). The CDR3 runs to 12 residues. The CDR3: CATSGPVEGYTF.

The J gene is TRBJ2-7, the V gene TRBV29-1. Per the germline V gene, CDR1 is SQVTM and CDR2 is ANQGSEA. This CDR3 contains 13 residues. CDR3 region: CSVESIKSYEQYF.

The V call is TRBV5-1, the J call TRBJ1-6; the D call from TCRdb, TRBD1, cannot be confirmed without DNA. Germline V gene lookup returns CDR1 SGHRS and CDR2 YFSETQ. The CDR3 contains 14 residues. The CDR3: CASRPTGGYSPLHF.

The chain couples TRBV7-9 to TRBJ2-1; without DNA, the TCRdb call of TRBD2 cannot be checked. Germline-derived CDR1 and CDR2 are SEHNR and FQNEAQ (reference sequence). This CDR3 spans 17 amino acids. This chain's CDR3 is CASSTTSGSPRYNEQFF.

The chain couples TRBV7-3 to TRBJ2-2. Per germline, CDR1 SGHTA and CDR2 FQGTGA. CDR3 size: 15 residues. CDR3 sequence reads: CASSLIGSDTGELFF. Based on the CDR3 plus reference TRBV7-3 and TRBJ2-2, the full variable domain is GAGVSQTPSNKVTEKGKYVELRCDPISGHTALYWYRQSLGQGPEFLIYFQGTGAADDSGLPNDRFFAVRPEGSVSTLKIQRTERGDSAVYLCASSLIGSDTGELFFGEGSRLTVL.

The chain couples TRBV5-1 to TRBJ2-2. The length of the CDR3 is 15 residues. The germline V gene has CDR1 SGHRS and CDR2 YFSETQ. The CDR3 is CASSLDTDGTGELFF.

This clonotype is medium-sized by frequency. The chain carries TRBV7-3 and TRBJ2-2; TCRdb's D call, TRBD1, is unchecked because there is no DNA. From germline, CDR1 is SGHTA and CDR2 FQGTGA. The CDR3 consists of 14 residues. CDR3 residues: CASSSGQPAWELFF.

This CDR3 is CSARPRSSYEQYF. The rearrangement links TRBV20-1 to TRBJ2-7. The length of the CDR3 is 13 residues. Germline CDR1 is DFQATT and CDR2 is SNEGSKA (reference sequence).

The chain employs TRBV12-3 or TRBV12-4 and TRBJ1-1. The CDR3 runs 15 residues. CDR3 loop: CASSPQVSMNTEAFF.

V and J are TRBV7-6 and TRBJ2-1; TCRdb indicates TRBD2, and absent DNA this call remains unverified. The CDR3 totals 15 residues. The germline CDR1 and CDR2 sequences are SGHVS and FNYEAQ. The CDR3: CASSQTSGLYNEQFF.

Judged by frequency, this clonotype is medium-sized. This chain uses TRBV5-6 with TRBJ2-3; the D gene TCRdb calls, TRBD2, cannot be checked with no DNA. Germline V gene sequence: CDR1 SGHDT, CDR2 YYEEEE. The CDR3 sequence is 15 residues long. The CDR3 loop reads CASSLERRAVDTQYF.

This sequence joins TRBV14 and TRBJ2-7; TCRdb gives TRBD1 as the D gene, but with no DNA this cannot be confirmed. Per germline, CDR1 SGHDN and CDR2 FVKESK. The CDR3 totals 15 residues. The CDR3 sequence is CASSQGYGQGTEQYF.

The chain combines TRBV29-1 with TRBJ2-3; TCRdb's D gene call, TRBD1, goes unchecked for lack of DNA. The CDR3 length is 14 residues. Germline CDR1 is SQVTM and CDR2 is ANQGSEA. The CDR3 protein is CSVEDGPGADTQYF.

The V gene is TRBV12-3 or TRBV12-4, the J gene TRBJ2-7; TCRdb proposes TRBD2, but this gene call is untestable without DNA. CDR3 length equals 12 residues. CDR3 amino acids: CASSLGSYEQYF.

This clonotype ranks as medium-sized in terms of frequency. The V call is TRBV28, the J call TRBJ1-5; TCRdb lists TRBD1, though no DNA is available to test this call. Looked up from germline, CDR1 is MDHEN and CDR2 is SYDVKM. The CDR3 contains 13 residues. This CDR3 reads CASTGQISQPQHF.